The 5 T cell receptor beta chains listed next were all sequenced from one sample in a study of Ad26.COV2.S vaccination and SARS-CoV-2 variants. Treatment in this sample: some 20 received Ad26.COV2.S at low or high dose, single or two shots; roughly 5 received placebo; per-sample allocation not given. Day 63 following the first vaccine or placebo injection was when the samples were taken. Data came from immunoSEQ multiplex PCR; TCRdb stores just in-frame clones and leaves some out. The top ten clones hold approximately 1.5% of a sample with about 680,000 clones, 89% of them seen once. Source: peripheral blood, taken in a trial of Ad26.COV2.S vaccine versus placebo. These receptors originate from a person between 18 and 59 years old who received the Ad26.COV2.S COVID-19 vaccine or a placebo.

The rearrangement joins TRBV7-2 to TRBJ1-2; 7 bases map to TRBD1. This CDR3 is 14 amino acids long. The V and J ends lost 4 bases and 4 bases, in that order; junction bases with no gene match: 6. Germline CDR1 and CDR2: SGHTA and FQGNSA. The CDR3 spells CASSSEGQPYGYTF. In nucleotides, the CDR3 is TGTGCCAGCAGCTCTGAGGGACAGCCCTATGGCTACACCTTC.

V gene TRBV4-1 combines with J gene TRBJ2-7; no clear D. Germline lookup yields CDR1 MGHRA and CDR2 YSYEKL. The CDR3 runs 13 residues. V lost 4 bases, J lost 4 bases, and 11 bases lay in between. The DNA of the CDR3 is TGCGCCAGCAGCCCCGGGCTTGGGTACGAGCAGTACTTC. Encoded protein: CASSPGLGYEQYF.

The genes are TRBV7-9 and TRBJ1-4; 8 nucleotides align to TRBD1. V was clipped by 5 bases and J by 8 bases; unmatched bases: 7. Germline CDR1 and CDR2: SEHNR and FQNEAQ (reference sequence). The CDR3 spans 14 residues. The CDR3 loop reads CASSVGQGQEKLFF. DNA of the CDR3: TGTGCCAGCAGCGTAGGACAGGGACAAGAAAAACTGTTTTTT.

The chain recombines TRBV7-8 with TRBJ2-5, with D possibly matching TRBD2 (5 bases). V was shortened by 4 bases and J by 5 bases, with 14 bases between the two germline ends. Germline lookup yields CDR1 SGHVS and CDR2 FQNEAQ. This CDR3 has 14 residues. The CDR3: CASSSTGFRETQYF. For the CDR3, the DNA is TGTGCCAGCAGCTCAACGGGGTTCCGGGAGACCCAGTACTTC.

The chain joins TRBV5-1 to TRBJ2-2; D perhaps matches TRBD2 (5 bases). Germline V gives CDR1 SGHRS, CDR2 YFSETQ. This CDR3 is built from 14 residues. The ends were cut back, 2 bases at V and 7 bases at J, with 12 bases in the middle. DNA for the CDR3: TGCGCCAGCAGCTTCATTGGGGAGCGCGGGGAGCTGTTTTTT. It yields the protein CASSFIGERGELFF.